What follows are 9 T cell receptor beta chains derived from one specimen sequenced in a study of blood T cell repertoires in COVID-19. The repertoire was sequenced with immunoSEQ multiplex PCR; TCRdb's copy has only in-frame clones and lacks some. The sample contains fewer than 200,000 clones, about 85% of which appear only once. Sequenced: peripheral blood. These TCRs come from a man aged 35 to 55 with acute or convalescent COVID-19.

The V and J genes are TRBV7-6 and TRBJ1-5, with D perhaps TRBD1 (6 bases). From germline, CDR1 is SGHVS and CDR2 FNYEAQ. V shed 5 bases and J shed 7 bases, with 21 bases lying between them. CDR3 size: 16 residues. CDR3 loop: CASSQSVGGETQPQHF. CDR3 DNA: TGTGCCAGCAGCCAGTCGGTAGGGGGTGAGACACAGCCCCAGCATTTT.

This clone has more than one count but fewer than ten. The chain uses TRBV7-2 and TRBJ1-4; no definite D call. Looked up from germline, CDR1 is SGHTA and CDR2 is FQGNSA. The CDR3 length is 15 residues. V lost 1 base to trimming and J lost 5 bases, with 11 bases between them. The CDR3 reads CASSLVGVQNEKLFF. For the CDR3, the DNA is TGTGCCAGCAGCTTAGTGGGAGTCCAGAATGAAAAACTGTTTTTT.

The chain employs TRBV18 and TRBJ1-4; D is ambiguous. Looked up from germline, CDR1 is KGHSH and CDR2 is LQKENI. The length of the CDR3 is 12 residues. V dropped 6 bases and J dropped 6 bases, with 8 bases sitting between them. In DNA, the CDR3 is TGTGCCAGCTCTCCGAGCCATGAAAAACTGTTTTTT. Its translation is CASSPSHEKLFF.

This sequence joins TRBV6-2 or TRBV6-3 and TRBJ2-1; perhaps TRBD1 as D (6 bases). Trimming pared 5 bases from V and 6 bases from J, leaving 20 bases between. Germline loops: CDR1 MNHEY, CDR2 SVGEGT. The CDR3 spans 16 residues. The CDR3 DNA reads as TGTGCCAGCAGTGATATAGTTGCCAGGGGTAGCAATGAGCAGTTCTTC. Amino acids: CASSDIVARGSNEQFF.

The chain joins TRBV7-2 to TRBJ2-5; TRBD2 matches at 13 bases. There are 18 residues in the CDR3. Germline CDR1 is SGHTA and CDR2 is FQGNSA. Trimming removed 2 bases from V and 4 bases from J; junction bases left unmatched: 10. In DNA, the CDR3 is TGTGCCAGCAGCTTACCTACTAGCGGGGGGGCCATAACAGAGACCCAGTACTTC. Its translation: CASSLPTSGGAITETQYF. The complete variable domain, with remaining parts taken from reference TRBV7-2 and TRBJ2-5, reads GAGVSQSPSNKVTEKGKDVELRCDPISGHTALYWYRQSLGQGLEFLIYFQGNSAPDKSGLPSDRFSAERTGGSVSTLTIQRTQQEDSAVYLCASSLPTSGGAITETQYFGPGTRLLVL.

This chain uses TRBV6-5 with TRBJ2-1; 7 bases agree with TRBD2. In germline, CDR1 is MNHEY, CDR2 SVGAGI. The CDR3 covers 14 residues. In DNA form, the CDR3 reads TGTAACGGGACTACCGGTCGACATCACAATGAGCAGTTCTTC. It codes for CNGTTGRHHNEQFF.

The chain is built from TRBV28 and TRBJ1-1, with D unresolved. CDR1 and CDR2 (germline): MDHEN, SYDVKM. Trimming stripped 8 bases from V and 5 bases from J, with 15 bases between. This CDR3 contains 13 residues. In DNA, the CDR3 is TGTGCCAGCCGCCGGCGGGAGAGGACTGAAGCTTTCTTT. It specifies CASRRRERTEAFF. The full variable domain, completed using reference TRBV28 and TRBJ1-1, is DVKVTQSSRYLVKRTGEKVFLECVQDMDHENMFWYRQDPGLGLRLIYFSYDVKMKEKGDIPEGYSVSREKKERFSLILESASTNQTSMYLCASRRRERTEAFFGQGTRLTVV.

The chain carries TRBV2 and TRBJ2-7, with 8 bases fitting TRBD1. V lost 7 bases and J lost 7; bases outside the gene matches: 6. There are 12 residues in the CDR3. Germline CDR1 reads SNHLY; CDR2 reads FYNNEI. The chain's CDR3 is CASIQGVQEQYF. CDR3 nucleotides: TGTGCCAGCATACAGGGGGTACAGGAGCAGTACTTC.

In its sample, this clone was seen a few times. The chain joins TRBV6-5 to TRBJ1-2; 9 positions match TRBD1. The CDR3 is 15 amino acids. Germline CDR1 is MNHEY and CDR2 is SVGAGI. V shed 4 bases, J shed 4 bases, and the junction held 7 bases outside the gene matches. CDR3 sequence reads: CASSSTGGAGYGYTF. The CDR3 DNA reads TGTGCCAGCAGTTCGACAGGGGGGGCGGGCTATGGCTACACCTTC.